Given below is one TCR beta chain in context. Its antigen is currently unknown. Researchers made TCR beta libraries by using iRepertoire HTBI primers and running Arm-PCR on CDR3 regions. TCRdb reprocessed the multiplex PCR reads with MiXCR, giving one entry per CDR3 protein. This table has more than 450,000 distinct CDR3 sequences, around 11% appearing once. The data were taken from a study of regulatory T cells in long-lasting Graves disease. Overall study results and limits: Persistent Graves' cases showed lower TCR diversity than newly diagnosed cases. Persistent disease exhibited a predilection for TRBV28, TRBJ1-2 and TRBJ2-5.

Trimming removed 7 bases from V and 7 bases from J, with 14 bases in between. The CDR3 covers 13 residues. In germline, CDR1 is MNHNS, CDR2 SASEGT. The time point is: newly diagnosed GD, antithyroid drugs for less than 3 months. Isolated PBMC RNA provided the starting material for the TCR library. Graves' disease diagnosis relied on American Thyroid Association guidelines. These data also featured in a second study, about T cells in Graves' hyperthyroidism and ophthalmopathy. That report adds: The HTBI primer set served for first-round RT-PCR of the TCR CDR3.

The source material was peripheral blood mononuclear cells (PBMCs), sampled at new diagnosis, from a patient treated with antithyroid drugs. The rearrangement uses TRBV6-1 and TRBJ1-5, with D possibly TRBD1 on 5 matching bases. The TCR was taken from a woman aged 25 to 45 with Graves disease. The CDR3 DNA reads TGTGCCAGCAAATGGGGGAGTGGGCAGCCCCAGCATTTT. Protein sequence: CASKWGSGQPQHF.